The 22 T cell receptor beta chains below were found in one sample sequenced in a study of cytomegalovirus exposure and HLA in healthy donors. Sequencing was performed with immunoSEQ multiplex PCR; in TCRdb, only in-frame clones are kept and a portion is missing. The profile covers about 120,000 clones, with over 75% appearing a single time and over 6% taken by the ten largest. Sequenced material: PBMCs. Receptors were obtained from a young woman in good health and CMV-seropositive.

This chain connects TRBV27 to TRBJ2-7; TRBD1 aligns across 7 bases. V lost 2 bases and J lost 2; bases outside the gene matches: 0. The CDR3 totals 13 residues. Germline values: CDR1 MNHEY, CDR2 SMNVEV (reference sequence). The CDR3 bases are TGTGCCAGCAGTTTAACAGGGGCCTACGAGCAGTACTTC. It is translated as CASSLTGAYEQYF.

By frequency in the sample, this clone is large (0.1 to 1%). The chain links TRBV11-3 to TRBJ2-2, with 9 nucleotides matching TRBD1. The CDR3 has 14 residues. J lost 8 bases, V lost 5 bases, and 6 bases had no gene match. Germline values: CDR1 SGHNT, CDR2 YENEEA. The CDR3 sequence: CASSLNRGQGELFF. The CDR3 region has the DNA TGTGCCAGCAGCCTTAACAGGGGGCAAGGGGAGCTGTTTTTT.

This chain uses TRBV21-1 with TRBJ2-5; TRBD2, the table's D call, lacks a check against the DNA. TRBV21-1 corresponds to a pseudogene. The CDR3 loop spans 17 amino acids. The CDR3 region is CASSNDCQTRSRETQYF. The DNA for the CDR3 is TGTGCCAGCAGCAATGACTGCCAAACTCGCTCGAGGGAGACCCAGTACTTC.

The rearrangement uses TRBV30 and TRBJ2-7, with a weak D call TRBD2 (5 bases). Trimming took off 0 bases at V and 7 bases at J, with 13 bases between the two ends. This CDR3 comprises 13 residues. Germline V CDR1 and CDR2: GTSNPN, SVGIG (reference sequence). CDR3 residues: CAWSVEGLGEQYF. The DNA of the CDR3 is TGTGCCTGGAGTGTCGAGGGTTTAGGGGAGCAGTACTTC.

V usage is TRBV7-2 and J usage is TRBJ1-2; D call uncertain. V was shortened by 5 bases and J by 4 bases, with 14 bases between the two germline ends. The CDR3 has 14 residues. Germline V gives CDR1 SGHTA, CDR2 FQGNSA. The CDR3 protein is CASSPDQAGYGYTF. Written as DNA, the CDR3 is TGTGCCAGCAGCCCTGATCAGGCCGGCTATGGCTACACCTTC.

The CDR3, as DNA: TGTGCCAGCTCCCCCCGACTAGCGGGAGGAGAGACCCAGTACTTC. Its protein product is CASSPRLAGGETQYF. The chain has TRBV7-9 and TRBJ2-5, with 13 bases aligning to TRBD2. The germline gives CDR1 SEHNR, CDR2 FQNEAQ (reference sequence). Trimming cost V 8 bases and J 4 bases; bases outside gene matches: 7. This CDR3 comprises 15 residues.

This chain uses TRBV5-6 with TRBJ1-1; 9 positions match TRBD1. The CDR3 contains 15 residues. Per germline, CDR1 SGHDT and CDR2 YYEEEE. J lost 5 bases, V lost 3 bases, and 8 bases had no gene match. CDR3 sequence: CASSSYRGQGTEAFF. The CDR3 coding sequence is TGTGCCAGCAGCTCCTACAGGGGGCAGGGGACTGAAGCTTTCTTT.

V is TRBV7-2 and J is TRBJ1-1, with 7 bases identical to TRBD1. Germline V gene lookup returns CDR1 SGHTA and CDR2 FQGNSA. The CDR3 totals 14 residues. V shed 3 bases, J shed 9 bases, and the junction held 10 bases outside the gene matches. The CDR3 DNA sequence: TGTGCCAGCAGCTTTCCCCAAACAGGGGTGCAAGCTTTCTTT. It yields the protein CASSFPQTGVQAFF.

This clone has just one count. The CDR3 reads CASSYVSSQETQYF. As DNA, the CDR3 is TGTGCCAGCAGTTACGTGTCATCCCAAGAGACCCAGTACTTC. V gene TRBV6-5 combines with J gene TRBJ2-5; no definite D call. The CDR3 spans 14 residues. Germline assignment: CDR1 MNHEY and CDR2 SVGAGI. V lost 2 bases and J lost 1, with 8 bases in between.

CDR3 region: CASSVARGPGGYTF. DNA of the CDR3: TGTGCCAGCAGCGTAGCTAGGGGGCCCGGGGGCTACACCTTC. The chain combines TRBV9 with TRBJ1-2, with 7 bases identical to TRBD1. The CDR3 consists of 14 residues. CDR1 and CDR2 (germline): SGDLS, YYNGEE. After removal of 0 bases from V and 8 bases from J, the junction contained 7 bases not matched to a gene.

This clone is a singleton in its sample. The rearrangement uses TRBV18 and TRBJ2-7; 8 nucleotides agree with TRBD2. The CDR3 is 14 residues long. Germline CDR1 and CDR2: KGHSH and LQKENI. V trimming: 2 bases; J trimming: 4 bases; junction bases outside the gene matches: 4. The CDR3 DNA sequence: TGTGCCAGCTCACCAGTGGCGGGGGGATACGAGCAGTACTTC. Its protein is CASSPVAGGYEQYF.

The chain joins TRBV7-2 to TRBJ2-1; D is uncertain. The length of the CDR3 is 11 residues. Germline CDR1 SGHTA, CDR2 FQGNSA. V lost 7 bases to trimming and J lost 6 bases, with 7 bases between them. The CDR3 spells CASILFNEQFF. The CDR3 region has the DNA TGTGCCAGCATCCTCTTCAATGAGCAGTTCTTC.

J is TRBJ2-6 and V is TRBV5-6; TRBD1 is a possible D gene (6 bases). Germline CDR1 is SGHDT and CDR2 is YYEEEE. Trimming removed 3 bases from V and 2 bases from J, with 9 bases in between. The CDR3 has 15 amino acids. The CDR3 spells CASSSTGTGANVLTF. DNA for the CDR3: TGTGCCAGCAGCTCGACAGGTACTGGGGCCAACGTCCTGACTTTC.

The CDR3 loop is CASSYSPGRKETQYF. CDR3 DNA: TGTGCCAGCAGTTACTCTCCAGGGAGGAAGGAGACCCAGTACTTC. The chain couples TRBV6-5 to TRBJ2-5, with a possible D match to TRBD2 (6 bases). CDR1 and CDR2 from the germline V gene are MNHEY and SVGAGI. The CDR3 runs 15 residues. V was cut by 0 bases and J by 5 bases, with 13 bases left in between.

The V and J genes are TRBV7-2 and TRBJ1-4; perhaps TRBD1 as D (6 bases). V dropped 5 bases and J dropped 0 bases, with 10 bases sitting between them. Germline V gene lookup returns CDR1 SGHTA and CDR2 FQGNSA. The CDR3 is 15 residues long. The CDR3 region has the DNA TGTGCCAGCAGCCTTTACAGGGCAACTAATGAAAAACTGTTTTTT. Protein product: CASSLYRATNEKLFF.

The chain combines TRBV7-2 with TRBJ1-2; 9 nucleotides match TRBD1. J gave up 4 bases and V 1 base, and 4 bases lay outside the gene matches. The CDR3 length is 15 residues. CDR1 and CDR2 (germline): SGHTA, FQGNSA. For the CDR3, the DNA is TGTGCCAGCAGCTTAGACCCGGGACAGGGCTATGGCTACACCTTC. Amino acids: CASSLDPGQGYGYTF.

V and J are TRBV27 and TRBJ2-1; 9 nucleotides match TRBD1. Trimming at V came to 5 bases and at J to 6 bases, leaving 2 bases not matched to a gene. This CDR3 contains 13 residues. CDR1 and CDR2 from the germline V gene are MNHEY and SMNVEV (reference sequence). The CDR3 region has the DNA TGTGCCAGCAGTCAGGACAGGGGCAATGAGCAGTTCTTC. As protein: CASSQDRGNEQFF.

The chain couples TRBV28 to TRBJ2-7, with 9 bases identical to TRBD1. CDR3 size: 15 residues. V dropped 6 bases and J dropped 4; count of bases not matched to a gene: 10. Germline V CDR1 and CDR2: MDHEN, SYDVKM. The DNA for the CDR3 is TGTGCCAGCAGCGCGCGAGAGGACAGGGGATACGAGCAGTACTTC. This codes for CASSAREDRGYEQYF.

This rearrangement joins TRBV7-9 to TRBJ1-1, with D possibly being TRBD1 (5 bases). CDR3 length: 15 residues. Trimming left V 1 base short and J 5 bases short, with 14 bases between. From germline, CDR1 is SEHNR and CDR2 FQNEAQ (reference sequence). CDR3 bases: TGTGCCAGCAGCTTAGGGGCCGGACAAAGGACTGAAGCTTTCTTT. It translates to CASSLGAGQRTEAFF. Variable domain in full (rest from reference TRBV7-9 and TRBJ1-1): DTGVSQNPRHKITKRGQNVTFRCDPISEHNRLYWYRQTLGQGPEFLTYFQNEAQLEKSRLLSDRFSAERPKGSFSTLEIQRTEQGDSAMYLCASSLGAGQRTEAFFGQGTRLTVV.

With respect to this clone: Additional DNA sequences in this sample encode the identical CDR3. This CDR3 is CASSQVGGYEQYF. CDR3 sequence (DNA): TGCGCCAGCAGCCAAGTAGGAGGTTACGAGCAGTACTTC. J is TRBJ2-7 and V is TRBV4-1; possible D gene TRBD2, 5 bases. The CDR3 spans 13 residues. Germline loops: CDR1 MGHRA, CDR2 YSYEKL. Trimming pared 1 base from V and 4 bases from J, leaving 8 bases between.

The count of this clone is one. V usage is TRBV28 and J usage is TRBJ1-1; no reliable D call. Deletions cut 3 bases from V and 4 bases from J, with 12 bases between. The CDR3 spans 14 residues. Germline V CDR1 and CDR2: MDHEN, SYDVKM. The CDR3 here is CASSFRVGGTEAFF. CDR3 nucleotides: TGTGCCAGCAGTTTTCGGGTTGGCGGCACTGAAGCTTTCTTT.

The table lists this clone with a few counts. The V call is TRBV19, the J call TRBJ1-2, with a weak D call TRBD1 (5 bases). In germline, CDR1 is LNHDA, CDR2 SQIVND (reference sequence). This CDR3 is built from 13 residues. Trimming cost V 10 bases and J 7 bases, with 19 bases left between them. CDR3 residues: CATSLGQGGGYTF. DNA of the CDR3: TGTGCCACAAGCCTCGGGCAGGGCGGTGGCTACACCTTC.